This paragraph reports one T cell receptor (beta chain). V shed 6 bases and J shed 3 bases, with 8 bases lying between them. The germline CDR1 and CDR2 sequences are MNHEY and SMNVEV (reference sequence). CDR3 length: 13 amino acids. A 5'RACE template-switching step, the method used to make TCR cDNA, added a universal primer site and UMIs. TCRdb itself ran the 5' RACE reads through MiXCR, one entry per CDR3 protein. The sample has around 88,000 distinct CDR3 sequences; 13% are singletons. This sample is part of a study of T cells after yellow fever vaccination. Study-level findings and limits: Although the secondary response was weaker, it peaked faster, at day 5 versus 15. Contamination by abundant bulk-population clonotypes could be present in FACS-sorted repertoires. Subsequent to the booster, the majority of primary-vaccination clones reappeared (under 98% CD4, about 90% CD8).

V usage is TRBV27 and J usage is TRBJ2-2; D unresolved. Sequenced material: CD8+ T cells not binding an NS4B(214-222) dextramer, sorted from PBMCs, taken roughly 23 days after the first yellow fever vaccination. The clonotype comes from a man in his late teens or twenties who received the YFV17D yellow fever vaccine. CDR3 in amino acids: CASRIYYTGELFF. The DNA for the CDR3 is TGTGCCAGCAGGATATATTACACCGGGGAGCTGTTTTTT.